The clone carrying this TCR beta chain was found a few times. The data were taken from a study of blood T cell repertoires in COVID-19. Authors' processing steps: Amplified reference gene primers provided the basis for estimating nucleated cell counts. Generated by immunoSEQ multiplex PCR, the TCRdb table keeps only in-frame clones and is missing some. V, J and clone size are taken as reported in that table, and D and trimming were inferred from the DNA itself. Of 220,000 or so clones in the sample, about 84% were seen once. The trim removed 5 bases at V and 4 bases at J, leaving 8 bases unmatched. Germline V lookup: CDR1 SGHRS, CDR2 YFSETQ. The CDR3 extends over 14 amino acids. Either two negative PCRs, clearance, or symptom resolution qualified Cohort 3 donors as recovered.

The chain uses TRBV5-1 and TRBJ1-1; TRBD1 aligns across 7 bases. The clonotype originates from a woman between 50 and 59 years old who had recovered from COVID-19. The specimen was PBMCs or T cells enriched from blood (not recorded which). CDR3: CASSFTTGSTEAFF. The CDR3 coding sequence is TGCGCCAGCAGTTTCACGACAGGGAGCACTGAAGCTTTCTTT.